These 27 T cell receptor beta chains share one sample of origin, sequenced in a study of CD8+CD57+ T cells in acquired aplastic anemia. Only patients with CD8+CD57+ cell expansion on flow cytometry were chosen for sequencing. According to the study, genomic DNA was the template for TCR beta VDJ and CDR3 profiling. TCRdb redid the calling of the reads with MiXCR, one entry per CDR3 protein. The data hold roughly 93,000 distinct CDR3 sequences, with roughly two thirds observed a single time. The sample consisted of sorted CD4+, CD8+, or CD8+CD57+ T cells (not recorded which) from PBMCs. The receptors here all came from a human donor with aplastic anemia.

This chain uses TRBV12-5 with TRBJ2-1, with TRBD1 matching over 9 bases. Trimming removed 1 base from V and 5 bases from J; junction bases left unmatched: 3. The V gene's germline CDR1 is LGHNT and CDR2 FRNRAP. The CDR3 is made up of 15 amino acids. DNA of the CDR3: TGTGCTAGTGGTTTGGGCGGGACAGGGCACAATGAGCAGTTCTTC. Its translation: CASGLGGTGHNEQFF.

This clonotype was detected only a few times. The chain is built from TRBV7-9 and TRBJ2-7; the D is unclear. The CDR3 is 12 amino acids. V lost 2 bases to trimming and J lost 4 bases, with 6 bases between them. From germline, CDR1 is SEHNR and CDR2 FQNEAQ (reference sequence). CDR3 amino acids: CASSLRAYEQYF. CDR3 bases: TGTGCCAGCAGCTTACGGGCGTACGAGCAGTACTTC.

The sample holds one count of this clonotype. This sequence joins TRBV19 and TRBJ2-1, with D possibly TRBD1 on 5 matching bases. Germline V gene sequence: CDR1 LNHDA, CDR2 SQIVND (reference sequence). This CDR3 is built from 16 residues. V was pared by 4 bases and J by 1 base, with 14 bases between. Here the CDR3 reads CASSKWGRTSYNEQFF. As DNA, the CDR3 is TGTGCCAGTAGTAAGTGGGGCCGGACGTCCTACAATGAGCAGTTCTTC.

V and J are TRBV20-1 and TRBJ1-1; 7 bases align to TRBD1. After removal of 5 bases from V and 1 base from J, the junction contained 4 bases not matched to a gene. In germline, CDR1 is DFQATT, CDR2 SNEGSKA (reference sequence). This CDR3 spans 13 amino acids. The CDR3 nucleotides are TGCAGTGCTGCAGGGGGAGGGAACACTGAAGCTTTCTTT. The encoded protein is CSAAGGGNTEAFF.

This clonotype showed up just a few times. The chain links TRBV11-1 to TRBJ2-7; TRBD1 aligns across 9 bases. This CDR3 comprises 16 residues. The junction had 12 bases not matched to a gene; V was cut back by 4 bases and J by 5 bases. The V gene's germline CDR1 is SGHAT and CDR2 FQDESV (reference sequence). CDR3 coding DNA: TGTGCCAGCAGCTCCCCCGGGACAGGGACCTTTCACGAGCAGTACTTC. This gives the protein CASSSPGTGTFHEQYF.

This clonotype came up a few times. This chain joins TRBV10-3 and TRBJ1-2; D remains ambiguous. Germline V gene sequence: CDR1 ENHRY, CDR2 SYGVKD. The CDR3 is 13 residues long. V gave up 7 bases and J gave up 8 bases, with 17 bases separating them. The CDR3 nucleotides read TGTGCCATCACGAACAGATCCGAGAGAGGCTACACCTTC. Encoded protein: CAITNRSERGYTF.

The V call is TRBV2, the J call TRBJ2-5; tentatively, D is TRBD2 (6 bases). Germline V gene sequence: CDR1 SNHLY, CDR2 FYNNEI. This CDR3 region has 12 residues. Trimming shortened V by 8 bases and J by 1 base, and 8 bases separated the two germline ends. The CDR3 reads CASGRTQETQYF. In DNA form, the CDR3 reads TGTGCCAGCGGGAGGACCCAAGAGACCCAGTACTTC.

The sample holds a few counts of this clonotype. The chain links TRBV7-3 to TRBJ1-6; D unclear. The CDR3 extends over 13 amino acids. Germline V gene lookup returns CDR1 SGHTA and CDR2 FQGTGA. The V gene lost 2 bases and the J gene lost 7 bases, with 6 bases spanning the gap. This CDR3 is CASSLQENSPLHF. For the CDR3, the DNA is TGTGCCAGCAGCTTACAGGAGAATTCACCCCTCCACTTT.

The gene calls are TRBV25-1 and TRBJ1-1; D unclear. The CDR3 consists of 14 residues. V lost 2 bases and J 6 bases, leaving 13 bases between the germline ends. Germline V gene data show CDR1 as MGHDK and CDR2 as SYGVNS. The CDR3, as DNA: TGTGCCAGCAGTGAACGAGTCAGTAGTTCTGAAGCTTTCTTT. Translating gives CASSERVSSSEAFF.

The CDR3 DNA reads as TGTGCCATCAAGTCGGGAGACTCTGGGGCCAACGTCCTGACTTTC. It yields the protein CAIKSGDSGANVLTF. V usage is TRBV10-3 and J usage is TRBJ2-6; the D gene is possibly TRBD2 (6 bases). The V and J ends lost 7 bases and 0 bases respectively, with 10 bases between them. The CDR3 contains 15 residues. CDR1 is ENHRY, CDR2 SYGVKD, per germline.

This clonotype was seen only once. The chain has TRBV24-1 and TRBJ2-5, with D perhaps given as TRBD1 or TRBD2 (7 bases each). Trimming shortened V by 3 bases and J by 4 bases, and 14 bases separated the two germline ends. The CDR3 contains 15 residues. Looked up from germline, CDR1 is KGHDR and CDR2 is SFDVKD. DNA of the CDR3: TGTGCCACCAGTGATCCAACAGGGGAGGGAGAGACCCAGTACTTC. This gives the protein CATSDPTGEGETQYF.

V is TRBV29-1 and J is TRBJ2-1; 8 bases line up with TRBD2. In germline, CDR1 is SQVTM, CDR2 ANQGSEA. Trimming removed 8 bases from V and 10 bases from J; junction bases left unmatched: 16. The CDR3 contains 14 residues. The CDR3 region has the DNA TGCAGCATGTGTTTGACTAGCGCCGGAAGGGAGCAGTTCTTC. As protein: CSMCLTSAGREQFF.

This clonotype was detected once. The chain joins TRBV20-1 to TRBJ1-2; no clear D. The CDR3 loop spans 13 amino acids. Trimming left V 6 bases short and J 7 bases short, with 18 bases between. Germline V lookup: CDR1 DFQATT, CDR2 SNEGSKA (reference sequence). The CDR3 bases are TGCAGTGCCGCCACGCTGGGAGTAGGTGGCTACACCTTC. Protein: CSAATLGVGGYTF.

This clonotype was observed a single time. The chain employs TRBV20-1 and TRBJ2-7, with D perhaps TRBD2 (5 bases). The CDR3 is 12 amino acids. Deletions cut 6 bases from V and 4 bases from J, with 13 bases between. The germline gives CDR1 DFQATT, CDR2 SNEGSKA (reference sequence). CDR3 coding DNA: TGCAGTGCCCTTCTCGGGGATTACGAGCAGTACTTC. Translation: CSALLGDYEQYF.

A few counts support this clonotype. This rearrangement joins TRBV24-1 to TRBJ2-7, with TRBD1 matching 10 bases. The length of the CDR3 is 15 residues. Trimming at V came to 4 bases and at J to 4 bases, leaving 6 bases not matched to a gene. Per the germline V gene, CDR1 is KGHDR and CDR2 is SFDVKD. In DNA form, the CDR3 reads TGTGCCACCAGTGACTGGGACAGGGGAAGATACGAGCAGTACTTC. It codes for CATSDWDRGRYEQYF.

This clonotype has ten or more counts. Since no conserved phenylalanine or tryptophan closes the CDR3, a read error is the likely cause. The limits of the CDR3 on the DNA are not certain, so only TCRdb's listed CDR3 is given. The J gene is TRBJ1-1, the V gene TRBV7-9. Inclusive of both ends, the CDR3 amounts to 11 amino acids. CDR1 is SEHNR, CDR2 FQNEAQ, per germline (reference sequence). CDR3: CASSLATVFTL.

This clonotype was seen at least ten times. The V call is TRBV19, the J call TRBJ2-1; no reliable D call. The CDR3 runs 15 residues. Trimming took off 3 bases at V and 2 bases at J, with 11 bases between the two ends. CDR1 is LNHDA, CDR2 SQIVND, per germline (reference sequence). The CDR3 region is CASSIWTDPYNEQFF. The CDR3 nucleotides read TGTGCCAGTAGTATTTGGACGGATCCCTACAATGAGCAGTTCTTC.

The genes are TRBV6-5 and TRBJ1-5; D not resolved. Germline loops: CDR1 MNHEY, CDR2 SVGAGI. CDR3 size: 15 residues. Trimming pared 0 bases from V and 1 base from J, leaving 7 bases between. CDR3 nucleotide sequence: TGTGCCAGCAGTTACTCAGGGTACAGCAATCAGCCCCAGCATTTT. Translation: CASSYSGYSNQPQHF.

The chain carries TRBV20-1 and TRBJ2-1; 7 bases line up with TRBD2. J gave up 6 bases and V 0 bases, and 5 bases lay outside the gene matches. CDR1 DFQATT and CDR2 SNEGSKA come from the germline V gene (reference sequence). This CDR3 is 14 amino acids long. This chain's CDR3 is CSARDPAGSNEQFF. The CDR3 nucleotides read TGCAGTGCTAGAGATCCAGCGGGGTCCAATGAGCAGTTCTTC.

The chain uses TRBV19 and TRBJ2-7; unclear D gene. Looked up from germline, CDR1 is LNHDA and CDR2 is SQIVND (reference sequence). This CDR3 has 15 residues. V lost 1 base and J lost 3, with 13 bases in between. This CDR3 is CASSIVGSGNYEQYF. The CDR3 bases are TGTGCCAGTAGTATAGTTGGGTCTGGGAACTACGAGCAGTACTTC. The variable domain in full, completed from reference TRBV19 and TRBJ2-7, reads DGGITQSPKYLFRKEGQNVTLSCEQNLNHDAMYWYRQDPGQGLRLIYYSQIVNDFQKGDIAEGYSVSREKKESFPLTVTSAQKNPTAFYLCASSIVGSGNYEQYFGPGTRLTVT.

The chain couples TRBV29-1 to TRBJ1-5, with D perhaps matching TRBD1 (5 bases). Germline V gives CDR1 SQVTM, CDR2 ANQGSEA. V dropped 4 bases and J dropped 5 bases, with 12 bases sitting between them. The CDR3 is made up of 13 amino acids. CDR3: CSVVVGGDQPQHF. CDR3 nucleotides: TGCAGCGTTGTCGTGGGGGGGGATCAGCCCCAGCATTTT.

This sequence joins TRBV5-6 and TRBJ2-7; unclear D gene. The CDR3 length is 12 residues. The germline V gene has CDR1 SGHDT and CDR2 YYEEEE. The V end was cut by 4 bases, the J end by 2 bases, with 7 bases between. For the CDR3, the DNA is TGTGCCAGCAGCCAAAACACCTACGAGCAGTACTTC. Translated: CASSQNTYEQYF.

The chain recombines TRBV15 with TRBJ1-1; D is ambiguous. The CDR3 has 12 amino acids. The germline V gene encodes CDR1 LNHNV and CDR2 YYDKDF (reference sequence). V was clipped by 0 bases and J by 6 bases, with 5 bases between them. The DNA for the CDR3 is TGTGCCACCAGCAGAGACTTTGCTGAAGCTTTCTTT. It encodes CATSRDFAEAFF.

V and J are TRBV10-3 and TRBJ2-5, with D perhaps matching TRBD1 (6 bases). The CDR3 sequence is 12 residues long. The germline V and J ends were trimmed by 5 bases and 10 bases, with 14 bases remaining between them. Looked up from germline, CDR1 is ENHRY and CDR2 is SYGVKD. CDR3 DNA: TGTGCCATCAGTAGCGCGCCAGGGGACCAGTACTTC. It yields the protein CAISSAPGDQYF.

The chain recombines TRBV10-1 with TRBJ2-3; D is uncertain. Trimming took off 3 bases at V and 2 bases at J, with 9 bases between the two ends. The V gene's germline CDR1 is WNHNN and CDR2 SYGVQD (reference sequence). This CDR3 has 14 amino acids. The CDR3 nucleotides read TGCGCCAGCAGTGATAACGGCCTCACAGATACGCAGTATTTT. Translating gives CASSDNGLTDTQYF.

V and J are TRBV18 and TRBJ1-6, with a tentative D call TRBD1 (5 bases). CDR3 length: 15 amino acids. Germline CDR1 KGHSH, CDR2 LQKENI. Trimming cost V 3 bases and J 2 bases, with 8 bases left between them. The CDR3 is CASSPQGPYNSPLHF. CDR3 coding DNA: TGTGCCAGCTCACCGCAGGGTCCCTATAATTCACCCCTCCACTTT.

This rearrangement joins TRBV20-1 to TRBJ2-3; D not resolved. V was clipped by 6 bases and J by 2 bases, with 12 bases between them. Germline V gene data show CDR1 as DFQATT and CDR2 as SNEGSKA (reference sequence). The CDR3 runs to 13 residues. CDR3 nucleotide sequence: TGCAGTGCCCCGATAGGCGTCACAGATACGCAGTATTTT. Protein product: CSAPIGVTDTQYF.